The present T cell receptor (beta chain) was sequenced within a study of T-cell memory formation after mild COVID-19. Study at large: Each donor largely had its own TCR clusters.

This CDR3 is 16 amino acids long. The V gene's germline CDR1 is KGHSH and CDR2 LQKENI. V was cut by 2 bases and J by 2 bases, with 16 bases left in between. General observations from the study: Pre-infection memory harbored some responding clones, suggesting cross-reactive memory joined.

Libraries for TCRalpha and TCRbeta carried sample barcodes and unique molecular identifiers via 5'RACE. TCRdb recomputed calls from the 5' RACE reads with MiXCR, one row per CDR3 protein. The repertoire has 430,000 or so distinct CDR3 sequences, nearly 25% of them found once; the top ten carry around an eighth. The sample holds a few counts of this clonotype. Its antigen is undetermined. The rearrangement links TRBV18 to TRBJ2-7, with unresolved D. Material: PBMCs or a T cell subset sorted from them (not recorded which). The clonotype comes from an adult woman who had mild COVID-19 (a few samples of this study predate the infection). Cell type and time point are not known. CDR3 protein: CASSPWSPDTPYEQYF. For the CDR3, the DNA is TGTGCCAGCTCACCATGGTCCCCCGACACCCCCTACGAGCAGTACTTC.